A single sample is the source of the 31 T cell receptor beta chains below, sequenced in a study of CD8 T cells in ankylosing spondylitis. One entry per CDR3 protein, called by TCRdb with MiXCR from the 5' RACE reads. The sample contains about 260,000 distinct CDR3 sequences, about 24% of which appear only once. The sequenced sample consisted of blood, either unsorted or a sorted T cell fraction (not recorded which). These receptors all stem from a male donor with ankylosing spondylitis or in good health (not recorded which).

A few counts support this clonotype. The CDR3 is CSARVSQGSSYSNQPQHF. The CDR3 DNA follows: TGCAGTGCTAGAGTGTCGCAGGGGTCGTCTTATAGCAATCAGCCCCAGCATTTT. The chain uses TRBV20-1 and TRBJ1-5; possibly TRBD1 for D (6 bases). This CDR3 is built from 18 residues. V was cut by 1 base and J by 0 bases, with 19 bases left in between. CDR1 DFQATT and CDR2 SNEGSKA come from the germline V gene (reference sequence).

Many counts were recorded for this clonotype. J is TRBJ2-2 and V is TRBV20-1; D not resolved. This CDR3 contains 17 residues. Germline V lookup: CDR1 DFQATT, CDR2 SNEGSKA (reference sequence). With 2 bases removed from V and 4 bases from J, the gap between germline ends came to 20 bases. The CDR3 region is CSARTTRLTLGTGELFF. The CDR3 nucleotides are TGCAGTGCTAGAACCACGCGACTGACCCTGGGCACCGGGGAGCTGTTTTTT.

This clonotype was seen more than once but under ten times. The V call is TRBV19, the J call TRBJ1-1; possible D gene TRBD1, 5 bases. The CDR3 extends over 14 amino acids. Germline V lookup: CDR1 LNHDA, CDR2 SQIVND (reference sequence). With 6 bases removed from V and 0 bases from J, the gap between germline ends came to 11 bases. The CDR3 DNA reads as TGTGCCAGTAGAGGGGCGGAATTGAACACTGAAGCTTTCTTT. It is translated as CASRGAELNTEAFF.

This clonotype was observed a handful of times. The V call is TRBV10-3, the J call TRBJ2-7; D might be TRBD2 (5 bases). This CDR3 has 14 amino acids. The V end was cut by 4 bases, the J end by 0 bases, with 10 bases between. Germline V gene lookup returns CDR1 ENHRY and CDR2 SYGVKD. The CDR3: CAISVTGSSYEQYF. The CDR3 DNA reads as TGTGCCATCAGTGTGACGGGGAGCTCCTACGAGCAGTACTTC.

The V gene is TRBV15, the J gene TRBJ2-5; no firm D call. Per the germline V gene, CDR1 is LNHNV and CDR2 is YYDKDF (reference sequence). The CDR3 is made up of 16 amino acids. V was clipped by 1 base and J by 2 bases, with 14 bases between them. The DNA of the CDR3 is TGTGCCACCAGCAGAGGCGTAGGAATCAGACAAGAGACCCAGTACTTC. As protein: CATSRGVGIRQETQYF.

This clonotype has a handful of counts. The CDR3 region has the DNA TGTGCCAGCAGCCCATCGGGGGAGACCCAGTACTTC. Its protein product is CASSPSGETQYF. This rearrangement joins TRBV7-9 to TRBJ2-5; D possibly corresponds to TRBD2 (5 bases). CDR1 SEHNR and CDR2 FQNEAQ come from the germline V gene (reference sequence). The germline V and J ends were trimmed by 5 bases and 5 bases, with 9 bases remaining between them. The CDR3 consists of 12 residues.

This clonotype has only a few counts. The CDR3 DNA is TGCAGCGTTGAGGACAGGGTGCGCACAGATACGCAGTATTTT. It codes for CSVEDRVRTDTQYF. V gene TRBV29-1 combines with J gene TRBJ2-3; 8 positions match TRBD1. The CDR3 loop spans 14 amino acids. Losses at the gene ends were 3 bases for V and 1 base for J; bases not matched to a gene: 3. Germline CDR1 reads SQVTM; CDR2 reads ANQGSEA.

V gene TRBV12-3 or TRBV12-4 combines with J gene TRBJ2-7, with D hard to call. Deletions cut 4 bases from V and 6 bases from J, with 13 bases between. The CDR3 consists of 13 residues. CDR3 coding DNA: TGTGCCAGCAGTTCCTCCGGACGGACCGAGCAGTACTTC. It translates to CASSSSGRTEQYF.

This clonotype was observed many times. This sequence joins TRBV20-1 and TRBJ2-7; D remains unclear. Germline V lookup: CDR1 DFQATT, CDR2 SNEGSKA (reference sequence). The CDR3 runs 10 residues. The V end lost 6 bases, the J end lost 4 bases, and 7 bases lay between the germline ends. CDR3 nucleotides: TGCAGTGCCAGATGGTACGAGCAGTACTTC. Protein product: CSARWYEQYF.

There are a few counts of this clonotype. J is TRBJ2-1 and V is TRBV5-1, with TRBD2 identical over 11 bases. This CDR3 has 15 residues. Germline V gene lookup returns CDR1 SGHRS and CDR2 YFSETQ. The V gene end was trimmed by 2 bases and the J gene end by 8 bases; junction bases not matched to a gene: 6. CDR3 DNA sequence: TGCGCCAGCAGCTTTAGCGGGGGGGGCAGATATGAGCAGTTCTTC. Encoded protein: CASSFSGGGRYEQFF.

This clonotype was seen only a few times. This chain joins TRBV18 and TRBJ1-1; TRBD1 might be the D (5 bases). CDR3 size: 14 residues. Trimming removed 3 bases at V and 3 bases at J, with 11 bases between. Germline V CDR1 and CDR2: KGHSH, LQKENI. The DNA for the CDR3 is TGTGCCAGCTCACCGTCAAGGGGTGACACTGAAGCTTTCTTT. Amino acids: CASSPSRGDTEAFF.

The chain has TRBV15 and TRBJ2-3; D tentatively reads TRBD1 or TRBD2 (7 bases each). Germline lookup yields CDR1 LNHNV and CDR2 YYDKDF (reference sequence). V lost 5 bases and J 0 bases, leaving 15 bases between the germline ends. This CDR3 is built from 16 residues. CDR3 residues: CATSGQGGRSTDTQYF. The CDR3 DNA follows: TGTGCCACCAGCGGCCAGGGGGGGCGAAGCACAGATACGCAGTATTTT.

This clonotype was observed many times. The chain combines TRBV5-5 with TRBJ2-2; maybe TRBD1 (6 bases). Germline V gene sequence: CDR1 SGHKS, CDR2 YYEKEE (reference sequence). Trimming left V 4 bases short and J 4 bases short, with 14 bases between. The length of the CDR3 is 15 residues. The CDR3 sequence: CASSLQGWSTGELFF. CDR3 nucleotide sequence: TGTGCCAGCAGCCTACAGGGTTGGTCCACCGGGGAGCTGTTTTTT.

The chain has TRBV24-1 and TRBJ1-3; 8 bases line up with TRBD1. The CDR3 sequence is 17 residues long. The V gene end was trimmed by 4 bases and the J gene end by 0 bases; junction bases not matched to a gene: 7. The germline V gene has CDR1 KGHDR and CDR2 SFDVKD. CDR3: CATSDTRTGTSGNTIYF. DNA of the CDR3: TGTGCCACCAGTGACACCAGGACAGGGACCTCTGGAAACACCATATATTTT.

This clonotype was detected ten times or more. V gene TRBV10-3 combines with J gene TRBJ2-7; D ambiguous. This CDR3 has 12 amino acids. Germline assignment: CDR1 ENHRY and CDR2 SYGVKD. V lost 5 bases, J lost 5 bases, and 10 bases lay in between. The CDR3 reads CAISRESDEQYF. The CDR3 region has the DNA TGTGCCATCAGTAGGGAAAGCGACGAGCAGTACTTC.

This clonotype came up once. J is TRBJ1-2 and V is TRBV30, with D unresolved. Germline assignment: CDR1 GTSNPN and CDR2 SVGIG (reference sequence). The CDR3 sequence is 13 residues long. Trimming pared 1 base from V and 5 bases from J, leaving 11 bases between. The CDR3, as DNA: TGTGCCTGGAGTGAGGGCCCAAAGTATGGCTACACCTTC. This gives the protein CAWSEGPKYGYTF.

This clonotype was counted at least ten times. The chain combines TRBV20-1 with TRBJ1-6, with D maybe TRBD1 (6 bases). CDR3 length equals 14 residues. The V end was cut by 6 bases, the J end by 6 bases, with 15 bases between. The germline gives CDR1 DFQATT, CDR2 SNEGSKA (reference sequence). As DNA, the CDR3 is TGCAGTGCCCGGACAGTCCCGGGTAATTCACCCCTCCACTTT. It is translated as CSARTVPGNSPLHF.

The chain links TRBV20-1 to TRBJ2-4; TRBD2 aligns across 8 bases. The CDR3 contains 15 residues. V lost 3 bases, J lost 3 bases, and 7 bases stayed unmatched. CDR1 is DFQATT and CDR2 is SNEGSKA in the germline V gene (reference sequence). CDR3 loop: CSASGRGGVKNIQYF. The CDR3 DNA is TGCAGTGCTAGTGGTCGGGGGGGAGTCAAAAACATTCAGTACTTC.

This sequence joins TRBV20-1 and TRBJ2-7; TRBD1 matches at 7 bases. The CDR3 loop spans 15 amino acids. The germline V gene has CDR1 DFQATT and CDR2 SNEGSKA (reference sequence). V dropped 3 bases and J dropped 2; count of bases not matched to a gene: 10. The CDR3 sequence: CSASRIGQGAYEQYF. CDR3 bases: TGCAGTGCTAGTCGAATCGGGCAGGGGGCCTACGAGCAGTACTTC.

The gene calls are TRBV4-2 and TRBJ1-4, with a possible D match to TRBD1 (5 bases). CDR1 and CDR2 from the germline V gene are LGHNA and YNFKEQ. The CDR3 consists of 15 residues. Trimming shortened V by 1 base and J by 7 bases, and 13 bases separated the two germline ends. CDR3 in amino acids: CASSQGSGQLEKLFF. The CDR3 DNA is TGTGCCAGCAGCCAAGGATCGGGGCAACTTGAAAAACTGTTTTTT.

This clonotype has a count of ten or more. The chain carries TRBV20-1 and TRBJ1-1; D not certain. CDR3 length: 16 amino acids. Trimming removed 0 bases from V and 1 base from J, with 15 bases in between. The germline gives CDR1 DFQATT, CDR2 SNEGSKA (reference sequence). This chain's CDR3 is CSARDREGVGNTEAFF. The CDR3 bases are TGCAGTGCTAGAGATCGGGAGGGCGTGGGGAACACTGAAGCTTTCTTT.

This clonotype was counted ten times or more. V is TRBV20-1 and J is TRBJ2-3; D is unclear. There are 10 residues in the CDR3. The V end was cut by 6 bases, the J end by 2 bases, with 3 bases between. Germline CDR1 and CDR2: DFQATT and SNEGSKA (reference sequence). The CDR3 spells CSANTDTQYF. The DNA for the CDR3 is TGCAGTGCCAACACAGATACGCAGTATTTT.

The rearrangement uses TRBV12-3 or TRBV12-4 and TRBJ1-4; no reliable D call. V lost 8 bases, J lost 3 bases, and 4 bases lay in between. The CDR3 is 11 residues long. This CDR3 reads CASSANEKLFF. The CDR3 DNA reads TGTGCCAGCTCGGCTAATGAAAAACTGTTTTTT.

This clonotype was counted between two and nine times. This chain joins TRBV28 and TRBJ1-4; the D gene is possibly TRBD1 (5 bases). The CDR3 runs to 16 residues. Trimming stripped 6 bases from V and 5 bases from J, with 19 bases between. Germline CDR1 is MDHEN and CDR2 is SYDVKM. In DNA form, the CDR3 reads TGTGCCAGCAGCGACGTGGGGTGGGACGGAAATGAAAAACTGTTTTTT. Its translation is CASSDVGWDGNEKLFF.

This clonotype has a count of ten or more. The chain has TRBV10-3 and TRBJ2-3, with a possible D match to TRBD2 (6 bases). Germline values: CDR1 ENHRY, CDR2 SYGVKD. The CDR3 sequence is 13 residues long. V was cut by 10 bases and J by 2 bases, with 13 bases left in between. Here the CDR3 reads CATRRDLTDTQYF. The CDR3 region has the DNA TGTGCCACCAGGAGGGACCTCACAGATACGCAGTATTTT.

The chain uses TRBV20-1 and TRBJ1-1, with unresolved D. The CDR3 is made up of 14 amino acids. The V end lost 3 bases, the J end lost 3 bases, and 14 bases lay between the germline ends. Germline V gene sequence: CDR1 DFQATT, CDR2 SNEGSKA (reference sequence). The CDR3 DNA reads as TGCAGTGCTAGGGACCGTTCCCGGGACACTGAAGCTTTCTTT. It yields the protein CSARDRSRDTEAFF.

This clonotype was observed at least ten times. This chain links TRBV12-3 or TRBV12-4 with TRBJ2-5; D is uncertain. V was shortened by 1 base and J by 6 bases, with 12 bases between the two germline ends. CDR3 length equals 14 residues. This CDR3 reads CASSLGQAVKTQYF. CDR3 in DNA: TGTGCCAGCAGTTTAGGCCAGGCCGTGAAGACCCAGTACTTC.

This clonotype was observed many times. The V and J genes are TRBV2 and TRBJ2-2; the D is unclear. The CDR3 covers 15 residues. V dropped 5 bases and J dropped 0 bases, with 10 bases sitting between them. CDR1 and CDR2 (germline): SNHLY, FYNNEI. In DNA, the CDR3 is TGTGCCAGCAGTCTGGGAAACGCGAACACCGGGGAGCTGTTTTTT. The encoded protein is CASSLGNANTGELFF.

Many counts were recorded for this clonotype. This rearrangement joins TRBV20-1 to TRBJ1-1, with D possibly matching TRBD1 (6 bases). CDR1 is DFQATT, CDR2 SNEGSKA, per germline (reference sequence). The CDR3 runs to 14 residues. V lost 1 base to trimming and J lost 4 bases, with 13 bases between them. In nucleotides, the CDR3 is TGCAGTGCTAGAGGACAGGTTCTGGGCACTGAAGCTTTCTTT. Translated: CSARGQVLGTEAFF.

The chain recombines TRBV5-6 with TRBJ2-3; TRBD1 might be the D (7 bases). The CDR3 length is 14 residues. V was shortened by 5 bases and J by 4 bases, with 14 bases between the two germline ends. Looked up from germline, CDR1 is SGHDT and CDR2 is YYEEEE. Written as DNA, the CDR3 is TGTGCCAGCAGTCAGGGGGGCGCGGCAGATACGCAGTATTTT. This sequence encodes CASSQGGAADTQYF.

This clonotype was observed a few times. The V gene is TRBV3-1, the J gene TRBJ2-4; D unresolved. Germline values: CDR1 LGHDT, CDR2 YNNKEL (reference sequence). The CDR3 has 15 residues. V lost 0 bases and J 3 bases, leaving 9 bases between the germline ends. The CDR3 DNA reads TGTGCCAGCAGCCAAGATATAGGGCACAAAAACATTCAGTACTTC. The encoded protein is CASSQDIGHKNIQYF.